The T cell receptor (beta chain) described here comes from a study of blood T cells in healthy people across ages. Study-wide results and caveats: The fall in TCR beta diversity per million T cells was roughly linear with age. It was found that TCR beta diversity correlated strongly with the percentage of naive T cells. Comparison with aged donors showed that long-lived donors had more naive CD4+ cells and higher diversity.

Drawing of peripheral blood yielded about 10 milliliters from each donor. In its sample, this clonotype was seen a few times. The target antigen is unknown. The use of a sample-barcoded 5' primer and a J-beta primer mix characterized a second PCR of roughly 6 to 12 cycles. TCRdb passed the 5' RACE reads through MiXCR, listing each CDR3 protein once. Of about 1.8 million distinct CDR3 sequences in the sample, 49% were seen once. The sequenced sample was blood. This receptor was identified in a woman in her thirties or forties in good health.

CDR3 in DNA: TGTGCCAGCAGCCAAGTGGGGGACTACAATGAGCAGTTCTTC. Translation: CASSQVGDYNEQFF. The rearrangement links TRBV4-2 to TRBJ2-1; D is possibly TRBD1 or TRBD2 (5 bases each). In germline, CDR1 is LGHNA, CDR2 YNFKEQ. The germline V and J ends were trimmed by 1 base and 3 bases, with 7 bases remaining between them. The CDR3 sequence is 14 residues long.